The 10 T cell receptor beta chains below come from one sample, sequenced in a study of T cell responses to AZD1222 COVID-19 vaccine. Here immunoSEQ multiplex PCR was the method, and the copy in TCRdb shows in-frame clones only, minus some. The table has fewer than 120,000 clones, 80% to 95% seen once; the top ten hold roughly 2.5%. The input for sequencing was peripheral blood, taken 28 days after the second AZD1222 dose. The source of these receptors is an adult who received the AZD1222 COVID-19 vaccine.

The chain has TRBV5-1 and TRBJ2-2; 9 bases are shared with TRBD1. Germline V gives CDR1 SGHRS, CDR2 YFSETQ. V lost 0 bases to trimming and J lost 3 bases; unmatched junction nucleotides: 9. CDR3 length: 18 amino acids. CDR3 DNA: TGCGCCAGCAGCTTGGCCGAACAGGGGGCGTGGGACACCGGGGAGCTGTTTTTT. Translating it yields CASSLAEQGAWDTGELFF. The variable domain in full, completed from reference TRBV5-1 and TRBJ2-2, reads KAGVTQTPRYLIKTRGQQVTLSCSPISGHRSVSWYQQTPGQGLQFLFEYFSETQRNKGNFPGRFSGRQFSNSRSEMNVSTLELGDSALYLCASSLAEQGAWDTGELFFGEGSRLTVL.

The rearrangement uses TRBV2 and TRBJ2-5; TRBD2 matches 11 bases. The germline V gene has CDR1 SNHLY and CDR2 FYNNEI. This CDR3 is 14 amino acids long. Trimming at V came to 8 bases and at J to 1 base, leaving 3 bases not matched to a gene. The CDR3 sequence is CASLGLAAQETQYF. The CDR3 DNA is TGTGCCAGCTTGGGACTAGCGGCCCAAGAGACCCAGTACTTC.

This clone showed up just a few times. This chain connects TRBV7-8 to TRBJ1-5; D gene ambiguous. CDR3 size: 12 residues. V lost 0 bases and J 5 bases, leaving 2 bases between the germline ends. Germline CDR1 and CDR2: SGHVS and FQNEAQ. This CDR3 reads CASSLADQPQHF. CDR3 bases: TGTGCCAGCAGCTTAGCCGATCAGCCCCAGCATTTT.

The chain uses TRBV5-1 and TRBJ2-2; 8 nucleotides agree with TRBD2. Trimming cost V 4 bases and J 0 bases; bases outside gene matches: 8. The CDR3 has 17 amino acids. Germline V lookup: CDR1 SGHRS, CDR2 YFSETQ. The CDR3 here is CASSPGGGASNTGELFF. CDR3 nucleotide sequence: TGCGCCAGCAGCCCGGGAGGGGGGGCATCGAACACCGGGGAGCTGTTTTTT.

V and J are TRBV9 and TRBJ1-3; D not certain. There are 14 residues in the CDR3. V was cut by 0 bases and J by 1 base, with 5 bases left in between. The germline V gene has CDR1 SGDLS and CDR2 YYNGEE. CDR3 amino acids: CASSVARSGNTIYF. The CDR3 DNA follows: TGTGCCAGCAGCGTAGCCAGATCTGGAAACACCATATATTTT.

The rearrangement uses TRBV2 and TRBJ1-4; D is possibly TRBD1 (6 bases). Trimming pared 1 base from V and 4 bases from J, leaving 10 bases between. The CDR3 has 15 residues. Germline V gene data show CDR1 as SNHLY and CDR2 as FYNNEI. CDR3: CASSEGGGLNEKLFF. In nucleotides, the CDR3 is TGTGCCAGCAGTGAAGGAGGGGGGCTTAATGAAAAACTGTTTTTT.

Turning to this clone: Within the sample, other DNA sequences also encode this same CDR3. J is TRBJ1-1 and V is TRBV20-1; no reliable D call. The V end was cut by 2 bases, the J end by 1 base, with 2 bases between. The CDR3 loop spans 11 amino acids. Per the germline V gene, CDR1 is DFQATT and CDR2 is SNEGSKA (reference sequence). The CDR3 DNA is TGCAGTGCTAGACAGAACACTGAAGCTTTCTTT. This gives the protein CSARQNTEAFF.

The chain uses TRBV6-5 and TRBJ2-7; 7 positions agree with TRBD1. The CDR3 spans 15 residues. Trimming at V came to 2 bases and at J to 3 bases, leaving 7 bases not matched to a gene. CDR1 is MNHEY and CDR2 is SVGAGI in the germline V gene. CDR3 nucleotides: TGTGCCAGCAGTTACACCTCGGGACAGAACTACGAGCAGTACTTC. This codes for CASSYTSGQNYEQYF.

The chain combines TRBV7-2 with TRBJ2-7; 7 nucleotides align to TRBD1. The CDR3 runs to 15 residues. The V and J ends lost 7 bases and 3 bases, in that order; junction bases with no gene match: 12. CDR1 SGHTA and CDR2 FQGNSA come from the germline V gene. The CDR3 loop is CASTQGGRGSYEQYF. In DNA, the CDR3 is TGTGCCAGCACCCAAGGGGGCAGGGGTAGCTACGAGCAGTACTTC.

The chain has TRBV5-5 and TRBJ2-1; 7 bases line up with TRBD1. The V segment lost 1 base and the J segment 7 bases; nucleotides outside the gene matches: 5. This CDR3 has 14 amino acids. Germline CDR1 SGHKS, CDR2 YYEKEE (reference sequence). Here the CDR3 DNA reads TGTGCCAGCAGCTTGTCGAGGGGGCATAATGAGCAGTTCTTC. Encoded protein: CASSLSRGHNEQFF.